The 20 T cell receptor beta chains given below trace back to one sample, sequenced in a study of shared T cell receptors in the human thymus. The repertoire was sequenced with immunoSEQ multiplex PCR; TCRdb's copy has only in-frame clones and lacks some. The table lists some 720,000 clones, roughly 90% of them singletons. This same sample was also taken into another study, of human thymus T cells.

Specimen: thymocytes. These receptor sequences come from a boy in the first two years of life with a congenital heart defect.

The chain employs TRBV7-9 and TRBJ2-7; 11 nucleotides line up with TRBD2. The CDR3 loop spans 18 amino acids. Germline CDR1 and CDR2: SEHNR and FQNEAQ (reference sequence). Trimming cost V 3 bases and J 0 bases; bases outside gene matches: 10. The CDR3 DNA reads TGTGCCAGCAGCTTGGGCAAATCCGGGACTAGCGGCTCCTACGAGCAGTACTTC. Translated, it gives CASSLGKSGTSGSYEQYF.

The chain uses TRBV5-4 and TRBJ2-1; 14 bases map to TRBD2. With 4 bases clipped from V and 4 bases from J, the junction kept 13 bases outside the gene matches. In germline, CDR1 is SGHNT, CDR2 YYREEE (reference sequence). The CDR3 is 19 amino acids. CDR3 sequence (DNA): TGTGCCAGCAGCGGGGGGACTAGCGGGAGAATTGCCGTTTACAATGAGCAGTTCTTC. It specifies CASSGGTSGRIAVYNEQFF.

The chain joins TRBV19 to TRBJ1-4, with D possibly being TRBD1 (5 bases). The CDR3 is 15 residues long. Germline CDR1 reads LNHDA; CDR2 reads SQIVND (reference sequence). V was cut by 6 bases and J by 4 bases, with 15 bases left in between. CDR3 DNA sequence: TGTGCCAGTAGGAGAGGTTGGAGGGGTAATGAAAAACTGTTTTTT. Translation gives CASRRGWRGNEKLFF.

This clone was observed once. This chain uses TRBV5-5 with TRBJ2-7; the D gene is possibly TRBD1 (6 bases). The germline V and J ends were trimmed by 7 bases and 2 bases, with 25 bases remaining between them. The CDR3 contains 17 residues. CDR1 is SGHKS and CDR2 is YYEKEE in the germline V gene (reference sequence). The CDR3 nucleotides read TGTGCCAGCGCGCGAAAAGGACCGGGACAAGGTCCCTACGAGCAGTACTTC. Protein: CASARKGPGQGPYEQYF. Full variable domain (missing parts from reference TRBV5-5 and TRBJ2-7): DAGVTQSPTHLIKTRGQQVTLRCSPISGHKSVSWYQQVLGQGPQFIFQYYEKEERGRGNFPDRFSARQFPNYSSELNVNALLLGDSALYLCASARKGPGQGPYEQYFGPGTRLTVT.

The V and J genes are TRBV4-1 and TRBJ2-3; tentative D call: TRBD2 (7 bases). Germline V gene data show CDR1 as MGHRA and CDR2 as YSYEKL. V dropped 0 bases and J dropped 10 bases, with 17 bases sitting between them. CDR3 length: 15 amino acids. The DNA of the CDR3 is TGCGCCAGCAGCCAAGATTGTGGCGGGGGCATTTCGCAGTATTTT. Amino acid sequence: CASSQDCGGGISQYF.

CDR3 sequence reads: CASSPISSGTQYF. CDR3 in DNA: TGCGCCAGCAGCCCTATATCGTCGGGGACCCAGTACTTC. V usage is TRBV5-1 and J usage is TRBJ2-5; D is ambiguous. The V end lost 4 bases, the J end lost 7 bases, and 14 bases lay between the germline ends. The CDR3 extends over 13 amino acids. Germline V gives CDR1 SGHRS, CDR2 YFSETQ.

The V gene is TRBV6-4, the J gene TRBJ2-7, with TRBD2 matching 7 bases. Trimming took 7 bases from V and 0 from J; bases not matched to a gene: 12. The CDR3 is 16 residues long. Per germline, CDR1 MRHNA and CDR2 SNTAGT. The CDR3 DNA follows: TGTGCCAGCAACTTCTGCCCTAGCGGCTACTCCTACGAGCAGTACTTC. Its translation: CASNFCPSGYSYEQYF.

The V and J genes are TRBV6-1 and TRBJ1-1; perhaps TRBD1 as D (5 bases). Trimming took 1 base from V and 1 from J, leaving 13 bases between them. The CDR3 spans 16 residues. The germline V gene has CDR1 MNHNS and CDR2 SASEGT. CDR3 coding DNA: TGTGCCAGCAGTGAAGTCCCAGGGCCAAGGAACACTGAAGCTTTCTTT. Translation gives CASSEVPGPRNTEAFF.

The sample holds one count of this clone. The V gene is TRBV10-2, the J gene TRBJ1-5; 7 bases line up with TRBD1. Germline CDR1 is WSHSY and CDR2 is SAAADI. There are 16 residues in the CDR3. V shed 3 bases, J shed 5 bases, and the junction held 10 bases outside the gene matches. The CDR3 DNA sequence: TGCGCCAGCAGTGACGGGACAGCCTCCTTCGATCAGCCCCAGCATTTT. Protein sequence: CASSDGTASFDQPQHF.

In its sample, this clone was seen a few times. This sequence joins TRBV10-3 and TRBJ2-7, with 9 nucleotides matching TRBD2. The germline V gene encodes CDR1 ENHRY and CDR2 SYGVKD. V shed 4 bases, J shed 0 bases, and the junction held 4 bases outside the gene matches. CDR3 length: 15 amino acids. For the CDR3, the DNA is TGTGCCATCAGTGGGCTAGCGGGGTCCTCCTACGAGCAGTACTTC. Translating it yields CAISGLAGSSYEQYF.

This clone has just a few counts. The DNA of the CDR3 is TGTGCCAGCGTCGGAATAGGGGAAGTTGGCAATCAGCCCCAGCATTTT. Translation: CASVGIGEVGNQPQHF. This chain uses TRBV28 with TRBJ1-5; D might be TRBD1 (5 bases). This CDR3 has 16 residues. Per germline, CDR1 MDHEN and CDR2 SYDVKM. The V gene lost 8 bases and the J gene lost 2 bases, with 19 bases spanning the gap.

The chain recombines TRBV6-1 with TRBJ2-7; 14 bases fit TRBD2. Germline values: CDR1 MNHNS, CDR2 SASEGT. The CDR3 spans 19 residues. Losses at the gene ends were 2 bases for V and 2 bases for J; bases not matched to a gene: 11. The CDR3 is CASSESGGLAGEGTYEQYF. CDR3 nucleotide sequence: TGTGCCAGCAGTGAATCAGGGGGACTAGCGGGAGAAGGAACCTACGAGCAGTACTTC.

The rearrangement links TRBV7-2 to TRBJ2-1, with 11 bases fitting TRBD1. This CDR3 region has 15 residues. V lost 5 bases and J lost 6; bases outside the gene matches: 6. Germline-derived CDR1 and CDR2 are SGHTA and FQGNSA. CDR3 protein: CASSPPGQGGNEQFF. The DNA for the CDR3 is TGTGCCAGCAGCCCCCCGGGACAGGGGGGCAATGAGCAGTTCTTC. Full variable domain (outside the CDR3, taken from reference TRBV7-2 and TRBJ2-1): GAGVSQSPSNKVTEKGKDVELRCDPISGHTALYWYRQSLGQGLEFLIYFQGNSAPDKSGLPSDRFSAERTGGSVSTLTIQRTQQEDSAVYLCASSPPGQGGNEQFFGPGTRLTVL.

This chain links TRBV6-4 with TRBJ2-3, with D possibly TRBD1 on 6 matching bases. The germline V gene encodes CDR1 MRHNA and CDR2 SNTAGT. The V end lost 0 bases, the J end lost 2 bases, and 18 bases lay between the germline ends. CDR3 length: 18 residues. The CDR3 region is CASSDSIQGQPNTDTQYF. CDR3 coding DNA: TGTGCCAGCAGTGACTCGATACAGGGTCAACCAAACACAGATACGCAGTATTTT.

This chain connects TRBV4-1 to TRBJ2-5; 7 nucleotides line up with TRBD1. The V and J ends lost 0 bases and 9 bases, in that order; junction bases with no gene match: 13. Germline V CDR1 and CDR2: MGHRA, YSYEKL. This CDR3 region has 16 residues. The CDR3 here is CASSQDKGAWQGAQYF. CDR3 DNA: TGCGCCAGCAGCCAAGATAAAGGAGCGTGGCAGGGGGCCCAGTACTTC.

This rearrangement joins TRBV19 to TRBJ2-2, with 9 bases aligning to TRBD1. V lost 4 bases to trimming and J lost 1 base; unmatched junction nucleotides: 1. Germline CDR1 LNHDA, CDR2 SQIVND (reference sequence). The CDR3 consists of 15 residues. CDR3 protein: CASSRTGVNTGELFF. Written as DNA, the CDR3 is TGTGCCAGTAGTAGGACAGGGGTGAACACCGGGGAGCTGTTTTTT.

This chain connects TRBV7-2 to TRBJ1-1; D might be TRBD1 (5 bases). Trimming took off 0 bases at V and 1 base at J, with 6 bases between the two ends. The CDR3 consists of 14 residues. Germline CDR1 SGHTA, CDR2 FQGNSA. The CDR3 DNA reads TGTGCCAGCAGCTTAGCGGGGCCGAACACTGAAGCTTTCTTT. It codes for CASSLAGPNTEAFF. Looking up the rest from reference TRBV7-2 and TRBJ1-1 gives the full variable domain: GAGVSQSPSNKVTEKGKDVELRCDPISGHTALYWYRQSLGQGLEFLIYFQGNSAPDKSGLPSDRFSAERTGGSVSTLTIQRTQQEDSAVYLCASSLAGPNTEAFFGQGTRLTVV.

The chain has TRBV4-1 and TRBJ1-2; 7 bases are shared with TRBD1. Trimming cost V 0 bases and J 3 bases; bases outside gene matches: 4. CDR3 size: 15 residues. Germline V lookup: CDR1 MGHRA, CDR2 YSYEKL. The CDR3 DNA is TGCGCCAGCAGCCAAGATTTCGGACAGGACTATGGCTACACCTTC. Protein product: CASSQDFGQDYGYTF.

The chain has TRBV10-2 and TRBJ2-5; a possible D gene is TRBD1 (6 bases). V was pared by 5 bases and J by 3 bases, with 16 bases between. The germline CDR1 and CDR2 sequences are WSHSY and SAAADI. The CDR3 loop spans 15 amino acids. The chain's CDR3 is CASSPPRTAKETQYF. The CDR3 nucleotides are TGCGCCAGCAGTCCACCCCGGACAGCGAAAGAGACCCAGTACTTC.

This clone came up a few times. This chain links TRBV5-1 with TRBJ1-4; the match to TRBD1 covers 7 bases. The CDR3 is 16 amino acids. The germline V gene has CDR1 SGHRS and CDR2 YFSETQ. V lost 0 bases and J lost 0; bases outside the gene matches: 2. This CDR3 is CASSLAGTATNEKLFF. CDR3 coding DNA: TGCGCCAGCAGCTTGGCCGGGACAGCAACTAATGAAAAACTGTTTTTT.